Sequencing of this T cell receptor (beta chain) was carried out in a study of blood T cell repertoires in COVID-19. Study overall: The United States, Italy and Spain supplied acute and convalescent COVID-19 samples. PBMCs, B-cell-depleted T cells, or T cells were the source of the cDNA or gDNA that made up the material.

V lost 6 bases to trimming and J lost 6 bases, with 9 bases between them. The CDR3 covers 11 residues. CDR1 is MDHEN and CDR2 is SYDVKM in the germline V gene. In the original analysis: Estimation of nucleated cell counts was performed using reference gene primer amplification. The repertoire was sequenced with immunoSEQ multiplex PCR; TCRdb's copy has only in-frame clones and lacks some. From that table come the V and J calls and clone size; the DNA was used to work out D and trimming. This sample has around 99,000 clones, with about 90% found just once. The chain couples TRBV28 to TRBJ2-7, with D possibly matching TRBD2 (5 bases). This receptor was identified in a man aged 40-55 years with active or convalescent COVID-19. Material for sequencing was peripheral blood. Here the CDR3 DNA reads TGTGCCAGCAGCTCCGGGATCGAGCAGTACTTC. This codes for CASSSGIEQYF.